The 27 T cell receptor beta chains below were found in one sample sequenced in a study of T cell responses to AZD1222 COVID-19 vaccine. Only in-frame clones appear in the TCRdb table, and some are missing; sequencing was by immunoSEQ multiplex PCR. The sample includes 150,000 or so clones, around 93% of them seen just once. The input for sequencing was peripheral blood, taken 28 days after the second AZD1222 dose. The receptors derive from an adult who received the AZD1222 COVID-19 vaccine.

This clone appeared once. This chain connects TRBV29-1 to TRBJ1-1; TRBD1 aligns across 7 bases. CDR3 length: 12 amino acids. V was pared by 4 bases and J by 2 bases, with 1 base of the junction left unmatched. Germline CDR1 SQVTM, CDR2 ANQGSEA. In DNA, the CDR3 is TGCAGCGTTGGACAGGGAAACACTGAAGCTTTCTTT. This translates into CSVGQGNTEAFF.

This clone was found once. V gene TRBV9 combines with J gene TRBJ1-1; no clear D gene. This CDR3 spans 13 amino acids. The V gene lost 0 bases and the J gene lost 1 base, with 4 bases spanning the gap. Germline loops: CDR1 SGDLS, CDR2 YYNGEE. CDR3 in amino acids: CASSVDRNTEAFF. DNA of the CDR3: TGTGCCAGCAGCGTAGACCGGAACACTGAAGCTTTCTTT. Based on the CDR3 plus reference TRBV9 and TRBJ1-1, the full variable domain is DSGVTQTPKHLITATGQRVTLRCSPRSGDLSVYWYQQSLDQGLQFLIQYYNGEERAKGNILERFSAQQFPDLHSELNLSSLELGDSALYFCASSVDRNTEAFFGQGTRLTVV.

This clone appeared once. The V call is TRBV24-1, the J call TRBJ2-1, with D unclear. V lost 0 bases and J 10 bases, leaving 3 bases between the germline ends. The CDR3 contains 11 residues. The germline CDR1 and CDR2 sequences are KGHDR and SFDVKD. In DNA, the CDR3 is TGTGCCACCAGTGATTTGAGCGAGCAGTTCTTC. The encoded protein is CATSDLSEQFF.

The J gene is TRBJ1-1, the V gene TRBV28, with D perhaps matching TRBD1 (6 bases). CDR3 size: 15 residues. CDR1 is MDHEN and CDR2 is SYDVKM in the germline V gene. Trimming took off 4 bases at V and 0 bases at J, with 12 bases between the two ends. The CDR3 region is CASSSPTGMNTEAFF. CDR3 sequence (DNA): TGTGCCAGCAGTTCCCCGACAGGCATGAACACTGAAGCTTTCTTT.

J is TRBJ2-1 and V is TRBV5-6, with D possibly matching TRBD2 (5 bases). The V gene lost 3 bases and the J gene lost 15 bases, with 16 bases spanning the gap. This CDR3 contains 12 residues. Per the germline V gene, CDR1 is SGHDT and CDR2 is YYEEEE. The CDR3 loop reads CASSSFLATLFF. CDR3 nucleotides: TGTGCCAGCAGCTCTTTCCTAGCTACCCTGTTCTTC.

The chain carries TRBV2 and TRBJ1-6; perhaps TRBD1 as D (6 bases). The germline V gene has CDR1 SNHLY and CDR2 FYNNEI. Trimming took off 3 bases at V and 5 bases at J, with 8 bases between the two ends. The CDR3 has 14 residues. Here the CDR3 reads CASSEQGNNSPLHF. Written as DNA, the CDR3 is TGTGCCAGCAGTGAGCAGGGGAATAATTCACCCCTCCACTTT.

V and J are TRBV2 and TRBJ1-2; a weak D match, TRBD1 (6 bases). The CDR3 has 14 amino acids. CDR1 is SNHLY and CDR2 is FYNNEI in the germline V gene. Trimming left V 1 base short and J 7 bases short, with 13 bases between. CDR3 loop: CASSEVSGTLGYTF. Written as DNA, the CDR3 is TGTGCCAGCAGTGAAGTGAGTGGGACACTTGGCTACACCTTC.

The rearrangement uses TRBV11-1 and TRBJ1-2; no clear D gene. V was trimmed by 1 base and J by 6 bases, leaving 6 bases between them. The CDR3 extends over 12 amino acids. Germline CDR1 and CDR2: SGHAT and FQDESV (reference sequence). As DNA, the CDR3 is TGTGCCAGCAGCTTAGATAGGGATGGCTACACCTTC. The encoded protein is CASSLDRDGYTF.

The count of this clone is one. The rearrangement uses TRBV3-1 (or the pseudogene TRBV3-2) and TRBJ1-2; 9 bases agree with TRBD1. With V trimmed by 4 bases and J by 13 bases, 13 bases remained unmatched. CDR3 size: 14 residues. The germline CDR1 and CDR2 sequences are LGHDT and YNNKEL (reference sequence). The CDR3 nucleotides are TGTGCCAGCAGCCTAGACACGAGACAGGGGGTTCTCACCTTC. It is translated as CASSLDTRQGVLTF.

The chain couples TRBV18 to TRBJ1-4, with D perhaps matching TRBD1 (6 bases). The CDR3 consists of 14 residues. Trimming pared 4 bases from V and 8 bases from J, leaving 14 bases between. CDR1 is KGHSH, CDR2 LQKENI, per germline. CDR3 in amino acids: CASSHEGVVEKLFF. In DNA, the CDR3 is TGTGCCAGCTCACACGAGGGGGTGGTCGAAAAACTGTTTTTT.

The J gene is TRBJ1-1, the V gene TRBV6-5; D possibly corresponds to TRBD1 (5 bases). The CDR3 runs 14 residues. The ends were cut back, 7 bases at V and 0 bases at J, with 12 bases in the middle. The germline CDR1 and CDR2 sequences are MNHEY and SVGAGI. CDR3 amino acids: CASKPGPLNTEAFF. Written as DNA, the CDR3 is TGTGCCAGCAAGCCGGGACCCTTGAACACTGAAGCTTTCTTT.

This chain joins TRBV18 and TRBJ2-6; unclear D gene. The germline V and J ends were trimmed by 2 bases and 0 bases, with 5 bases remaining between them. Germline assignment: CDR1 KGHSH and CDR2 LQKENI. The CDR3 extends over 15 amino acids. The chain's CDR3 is CASSPANSGANVLTF. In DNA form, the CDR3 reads TGTGCCAGCTCACCAGCCAACTCTGGGGCCAACGTCCTGACTTTC.

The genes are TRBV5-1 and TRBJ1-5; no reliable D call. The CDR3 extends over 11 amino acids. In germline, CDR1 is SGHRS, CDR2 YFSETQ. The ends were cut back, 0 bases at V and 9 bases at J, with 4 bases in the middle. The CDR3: CASSLAPPQHF. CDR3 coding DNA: TGCGCCAGCAGCTTGGCTCCGCCCCAGCATTTT.

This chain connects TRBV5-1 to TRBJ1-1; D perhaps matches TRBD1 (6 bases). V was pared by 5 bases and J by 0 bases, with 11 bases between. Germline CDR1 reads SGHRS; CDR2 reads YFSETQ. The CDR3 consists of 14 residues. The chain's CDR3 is CASRYRVLNTEAFF. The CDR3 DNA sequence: TGCGCCAGCAGGTACAGGGTCTTGAACACTGAAGCTTTCTTT. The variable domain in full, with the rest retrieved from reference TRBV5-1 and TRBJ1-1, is KAGVTQTPRYLIKTRGQQVTLSCSPISGHRSVSWYQQTPGQGLQFLFEYFSETQRNKGNFPGRFSGRQFSNSRSEMNVSTLELGDSALYLCASRYRVLNTEAFFGQGTRLTVV.

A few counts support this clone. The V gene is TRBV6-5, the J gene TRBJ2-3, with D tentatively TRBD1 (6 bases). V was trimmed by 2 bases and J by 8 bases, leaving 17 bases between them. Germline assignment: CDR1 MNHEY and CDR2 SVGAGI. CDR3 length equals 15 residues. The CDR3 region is CASSYGTQNRGTQYF. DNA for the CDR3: TGTGCCAGCAGTTACGGGACACAGAATCGGGGTACGCAGTATTTT.

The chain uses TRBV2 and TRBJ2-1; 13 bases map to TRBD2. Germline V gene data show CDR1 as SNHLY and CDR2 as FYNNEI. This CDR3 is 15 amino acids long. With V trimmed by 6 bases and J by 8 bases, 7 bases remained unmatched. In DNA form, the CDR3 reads TGTGCCAGCAGGAGACTAGCGGGAGGTTATGATGAGCAGTTCTTC. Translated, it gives CASRRLAGGYDEQFF.

Written as DNA, the CDR3 is TGCAGTGATCGCGGTGGCTACACCTTC. This encodes CSDRGGYTF. The chain uses TRBV20-1 and TRBJ1-2; D is ambiguous. In germline, CDR1 is DFQATT, CDR2 SNEGSKA (reference sequence). V was clipped by 7 bases and J by 7 bases, with 7 bases between them. The length of the CDR3 is 9 residues.

CDR3 amino acids: CASSSSGTGYTGELFF. CDR3 in DNA: TGTGCCAGCAGCTCATCTGGGACAGGATATACCGGGGAGCTGTTTTTT. The chain carries TRBV3-1 (or the pseudogene TRBV3-2) and TRBJ2-2; 8 bases match TRBD1. Trimming cost V 5 bases and J 5 bases; bases outside gene matches: 10. The CDR3 spans 16 residues. Germline CDR1 is LGHDT and CDR2 is YNNKEL (reference sequence).

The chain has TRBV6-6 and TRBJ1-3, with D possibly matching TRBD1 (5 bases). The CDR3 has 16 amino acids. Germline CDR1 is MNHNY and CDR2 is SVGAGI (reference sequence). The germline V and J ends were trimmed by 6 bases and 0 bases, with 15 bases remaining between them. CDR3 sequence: CASRTLLGGSGNTIYF. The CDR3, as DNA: TGTGCCAGCAGGACGCTTTTGGGGGGCTCTGGAAACACCATATATTTT.

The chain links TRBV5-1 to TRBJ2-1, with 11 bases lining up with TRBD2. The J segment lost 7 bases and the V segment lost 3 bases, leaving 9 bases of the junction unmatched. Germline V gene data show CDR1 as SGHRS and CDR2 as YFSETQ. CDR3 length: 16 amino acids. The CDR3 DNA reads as TGCGCCAGCAGCTCATTAGCGGGAGGGCCGAGTAATGAGCAGTTCTTC. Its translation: CASSSLAGGPSNEQFF.

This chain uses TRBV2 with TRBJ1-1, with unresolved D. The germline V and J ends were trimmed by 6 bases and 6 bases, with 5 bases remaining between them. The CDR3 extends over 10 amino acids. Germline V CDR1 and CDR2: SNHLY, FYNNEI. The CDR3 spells CASRGAEAFF. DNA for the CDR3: TGTGCCAGCAGAGGCGCTGAAGCTTTCTTT.

For the CDR3, the DNA is TGCGCCAGCAGTTTCGTTAAGGAGGAGGGCTACACCTTC. Translation: CASSFVKEEGYTF. The V gene is TRBV5-1, the J gene TRBJ1-2; D not resolved. V was cut by 5 bases and J by 8 bases, with 16 bases left in between. This CDR3 has 13 amino acids. Germline-derived CDR1 and CDR2 are SGHRS and YFSETQ.

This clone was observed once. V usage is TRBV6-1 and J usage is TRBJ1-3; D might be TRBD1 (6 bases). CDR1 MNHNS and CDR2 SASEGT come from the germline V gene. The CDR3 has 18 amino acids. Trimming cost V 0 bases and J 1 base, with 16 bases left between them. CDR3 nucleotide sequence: TGTGCCAGCAGTGAAGCCTTTTCTGGGGGGCAGTCTGGAAACACCATATATTTT. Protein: CASSEAFSGGQSGNTIYF.

The CDR3 spells CAWGGLAEYNEQFF. The CDR3 region has the DNA TGTGCCTGGGGGGGACTAGCGGAGTACAATGAGCAGTTCTTC. The genes are TRBV30 and TRBJ2-1; 11 bases fit TRBD2. The CDR3 sequence is 14 residues long. Germline V gives CDR1 GTSNPN, CDR2 SVGIG (reference sequence). Trimming removed 5 bases from V and 4 bases from J; junction bases left unmatched: 4. Variable domain in full (rest from reference TRBV30 and TRBJ2-1): SQTIHQWPATLVQPVGSPLSLECTVEGTSNPNLYWYRQAAGRGLQLLFYSVGIGQISSEVPQNLSASRPQDRQFILSSKKLLLSDSGFYLCAWGGLAEYNEQFFGPGTRLTVL.

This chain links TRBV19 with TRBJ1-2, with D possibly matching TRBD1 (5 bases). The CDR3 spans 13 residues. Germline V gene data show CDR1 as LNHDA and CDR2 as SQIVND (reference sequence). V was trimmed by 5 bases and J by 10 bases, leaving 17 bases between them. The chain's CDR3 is CASSAGTGADYTF. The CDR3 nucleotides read TGTGCCAGTAGTGCCGGGACGGGCGCGGACTACACCTTC. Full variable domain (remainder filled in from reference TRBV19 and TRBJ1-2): DGGITQSPKYLFRKEGQNVTLSCEQNLNHDAMYWYRQDPGQGLRLIYYSQIVNDFQKGDIAEGYSVSREKKESFPLTVTSAQKNPTAFYLCASSAGTGADYTFGSGTRLTVV.

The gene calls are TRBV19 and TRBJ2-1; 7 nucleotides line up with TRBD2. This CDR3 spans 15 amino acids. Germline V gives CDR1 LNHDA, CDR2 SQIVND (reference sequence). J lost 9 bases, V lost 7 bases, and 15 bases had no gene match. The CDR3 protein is CASTPRSGTLGEQFF. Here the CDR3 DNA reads TGTGCCAGTACCCCCCGCAGCGGGACCCTCGGTGAGCAGTTCTTC.

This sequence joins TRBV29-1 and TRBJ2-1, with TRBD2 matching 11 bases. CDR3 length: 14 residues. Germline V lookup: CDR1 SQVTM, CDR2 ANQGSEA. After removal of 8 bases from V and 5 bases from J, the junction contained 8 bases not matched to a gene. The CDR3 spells CSPKLAGDHNEQFF. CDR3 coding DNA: TGCAGCCCTAAACTAGCGGGAGACCACAATGAGCAGTTCTTC.